The clone carrying this T cell receptor (beta chain) has just a few counts. Its antigen is as yet unknown. This sample is drawn from a study of T cell repertoires in cytomegalovirus infection. Findings and caveats of the study: The study found HLA-C-restricted CMV-specific TCR beta clonotypes dominating the ex vivo response.

TCRdb used MiXCR to reprocess the reads, holding one entry per CDR3 protein. The sample has around 310,000 distinct CDR3 sequences, 15% to 20% seen once. The CDR3 spans 17 residues. Germline trimming cut 7 bases from V and 6 bases from J; bases unmatched to any gene: 16. The source is a human donor in good health (CMV status not recorded). Some clones in this sample may be carry-over from other donors' samples. The chain is built from TRBV12-3 or TRBV12-4 and TRBJ2-3; 10 bases map to TRBD2. Sequencing input: PBMCs. CDR3 loop: CASKGGVAGGPPDTQYF. As DNA, the CDR3 is TGTGCCAGCAAGGGGGGCGTAGCGGGGGGCCCCCCGGATACGCAGTATTTT.